The 8 T cell receptor beta chains below were found in one sample sequenced in a study of control samples from healthy donors and cancer patients. The method was immunoSEQ multiplex PCR; TCRdb's version includes in-frame clones alone and lacks a portion of them. Of over 200,000 clones in the sample, around 80% are singletons; the top ten hold roughly 15%. The specimen sequenced was PBMCs. All receptors derive from a woman aged 60-70 years with lung cancer.

This clone was counted only a few times. Distinct nucleotide sequences in the sample also encode this CDR3. Here the CDR3 reads CASSQESSGNTIYF. As DNA, the CDR3 is TGTGCCAGCAGCCAAGAATCCTCTGGAAACACCATATATTTT. The V call is TRBV3-1 (or the pseudogene TRBV3-2), the J call TRBJ1-3; D gene unclear. The V and J ends lost 0 bases and 0 bases respectively, with 3 bases between them. Germline-derived CDR1 and CDR2 are LGHDT and YNNKEL (reference sequence). This CDR3 spans 14 amino acids.

This chain links TRBV3-1 (or the pseudogene TRBV3-2) with TRBJ1-3, with D hard to call. V lost 2 bases and J 0 bases, leaving 5 bases between the germline ends. The germline V gene encodes CDR1 LGHDT and CDR2 YNNKEL (reference sequence). The CDR3 is made up of 14 amino acids. CDR3 protein: CASSQRYSGNTIYF. The CDR3 DNA is TGTGCCAGCAGCCAACGATACTCTGGAAACACCATATATTTT.

The chain couples TRBV7-3 to TRBJ2-3; tentatively, D is TRBD1 (5 bases). The CDR3 contains 15 residues. Between the trimmed V and J ends, which lost 2 bases and 0 bases, there was a span of 9 bases. Germline V gene lookup returns CDR1 SGHTA and CDR2 FQGTGA. The CDR3 protein is CASSLQGGSTDTQYF. As DNA, the CDR3 is TGTGCCAGCAGCTTACAGGGCGGAAGCACAGATACGCAGTATTTT.

The V gene is TRBV13, the J gene TRBJ2-3; TRBD1 agrees at 10 bases. This CDR3 has 14 amino acids. The germline gives CDR1 PRHDT, CDR2 FYEKMQ (reference sequence). J was trimmed by 2 bases and V by 8 bases; bases with no gene match: 4. The CDR3 coding sequence is TGTGCCAGCGACAGGGGGCTTAACACAGATACGCAGTATTTT. Its protein is CASDRGLNTDTQYF.

The chain has TRBV19 and TRBJ2-5; 9 positions match TRBD2. CDR1 and CDR2 from the germline V gene are LNHDA and SQIVND (reference sequence). The CDR3 is made up of 16 amino acids. J was trimmed by 2 bases and V by 0 bases; bases with no gene match: 4. Here the CDR3 DNA reads TGTGCCAGTAGTATAGATAAGCGGGGGGTACAAGAGACCCAGTACTTC. Its protein is CASSIDKRGVQETQYF.

The chain links TRBV9 to TRBJ1-1; possibly TRBD1 for D (5 bases). This CDR3 has 16 amino acids. V lost 0 bases and J 1 base, leaving 13 bases between the germline ends. CDR1 and CDR2 from the germline V gene are SGDLS and YYNGEE. The CDR3 sequence: CASSVADQGTNTEAFF. CDR3 sequence (DNA): TGTGCCAGCAGCGTAGCAGATCAGGGTACGAACACTGAAGCTTTCTTT.

V gene TRBV18 combines with J gene TRBJ1-2, with 7 bases lining up with TRBD1. The V segment lost 6 bases and the J segment 2 bases; nucleotides outside the gene matches: 9. The V gene's germline CDR1 is KGHSH and CDR2 LQKENI. This CDR3 has 15 residues. The DNA for the CDR3 is TGTGCCAGCTCCGAGTCACAGGGGACAAACTATGGCTACACCTTC. This translates into CASSESQGTNYGYTF.

This clone was counted a few times. Here the CDR3 reads CASSFYWQGGGKLFF. In DNA, the CDR3 is TGTGCCAGCAGCTTTTATTGGCAGGGCGGGGGAAAACTGTTTTTT. The V call is TRBV7-3, the J call TRBJ1-4, with D possibly matching TRBD1 (5 bases). V shed 3 bases and J shed 10 bases, with 18 bases lying between them. This CDR3 has 15 amino acids. Germline V gene lookup returns CDR1 SGHTA and CDR2 FQGTGA.